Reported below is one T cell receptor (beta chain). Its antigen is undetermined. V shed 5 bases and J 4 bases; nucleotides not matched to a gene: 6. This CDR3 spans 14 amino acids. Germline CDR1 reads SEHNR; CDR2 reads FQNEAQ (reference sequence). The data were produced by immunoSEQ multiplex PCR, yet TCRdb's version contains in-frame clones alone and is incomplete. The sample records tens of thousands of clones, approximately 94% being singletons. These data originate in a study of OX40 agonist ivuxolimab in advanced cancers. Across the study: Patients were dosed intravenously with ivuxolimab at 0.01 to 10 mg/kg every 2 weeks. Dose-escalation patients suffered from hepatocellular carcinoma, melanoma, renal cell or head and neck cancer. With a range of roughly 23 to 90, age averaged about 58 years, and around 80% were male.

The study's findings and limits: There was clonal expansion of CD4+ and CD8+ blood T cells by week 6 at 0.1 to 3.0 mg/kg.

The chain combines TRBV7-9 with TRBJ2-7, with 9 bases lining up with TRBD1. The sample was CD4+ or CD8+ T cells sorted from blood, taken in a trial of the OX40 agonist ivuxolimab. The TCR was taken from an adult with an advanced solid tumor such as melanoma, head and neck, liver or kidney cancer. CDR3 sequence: CASSQPGTGYEQYF. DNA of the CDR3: TGTGCCAGCAGCCAACCCGGGACAGGGTACGAGCAGTACTTC.